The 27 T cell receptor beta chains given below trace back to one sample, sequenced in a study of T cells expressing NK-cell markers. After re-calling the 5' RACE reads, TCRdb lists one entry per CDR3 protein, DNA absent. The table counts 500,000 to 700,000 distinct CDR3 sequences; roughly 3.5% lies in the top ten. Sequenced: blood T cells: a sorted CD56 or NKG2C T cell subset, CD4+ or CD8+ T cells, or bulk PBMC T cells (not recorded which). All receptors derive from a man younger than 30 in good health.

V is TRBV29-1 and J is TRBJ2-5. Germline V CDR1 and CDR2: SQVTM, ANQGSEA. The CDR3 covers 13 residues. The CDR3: CSVLGRLQETQYF.

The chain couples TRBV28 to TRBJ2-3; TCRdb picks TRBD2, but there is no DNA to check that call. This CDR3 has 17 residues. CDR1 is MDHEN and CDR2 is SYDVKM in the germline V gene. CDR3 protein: CASSLWGIAKGIDTQYF.

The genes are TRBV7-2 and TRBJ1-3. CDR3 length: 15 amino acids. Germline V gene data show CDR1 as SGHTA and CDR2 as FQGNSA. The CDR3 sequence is CASSRRLDSGNTIYF.

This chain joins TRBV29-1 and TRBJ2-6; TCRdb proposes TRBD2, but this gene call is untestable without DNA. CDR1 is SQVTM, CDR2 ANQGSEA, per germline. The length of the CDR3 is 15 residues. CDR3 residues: CSVEEFGGTYNVLTF. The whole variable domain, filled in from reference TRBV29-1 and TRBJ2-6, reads SAVISQKPSRDICQRGTSLTIQCQVDSQVTMMFWYRQQPGQSLTLIATANQGSEATYESGFVIDKFPISRPNLTFSTLTVSNMSPEDSSIYLCSVEEFGGTYNVLTFGAGSRLTVL.

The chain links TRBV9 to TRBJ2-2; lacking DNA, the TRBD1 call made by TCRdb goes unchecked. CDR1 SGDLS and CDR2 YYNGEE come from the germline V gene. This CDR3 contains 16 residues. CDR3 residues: CASSADRGRDTGELFF.

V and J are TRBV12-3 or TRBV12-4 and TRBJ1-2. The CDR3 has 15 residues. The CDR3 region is CASSLASVDFYGYTF.

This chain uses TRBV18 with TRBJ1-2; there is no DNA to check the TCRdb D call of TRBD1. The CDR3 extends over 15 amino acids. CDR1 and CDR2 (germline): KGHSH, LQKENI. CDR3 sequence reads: CASSLYETGLYGYTF.

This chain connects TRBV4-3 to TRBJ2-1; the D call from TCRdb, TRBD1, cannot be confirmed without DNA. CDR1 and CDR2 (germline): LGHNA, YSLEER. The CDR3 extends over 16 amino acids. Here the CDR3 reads CASSQDSGTGVDEQFF.

The CDR3 spells CASSEARATADTQYF. This rearrangement joins TRBV9 to TRBJ2-3. Germline values: CDR1 SGDLS, CDR2 YYNGEE. This CDR3 has 15 residues. Supplemented by reference TRBV9 and TRBJ2-3, the full variable domain reads DSGVTQTPKHLITATGQRVTLRCSPRSGDLSVYWYQQSLDQGLQFLIQYYNGEERAKGNILERFSAQQFPDLHSELNLSSLELGDSALYFCASSEARATADTQYFGPGTRLTVL.

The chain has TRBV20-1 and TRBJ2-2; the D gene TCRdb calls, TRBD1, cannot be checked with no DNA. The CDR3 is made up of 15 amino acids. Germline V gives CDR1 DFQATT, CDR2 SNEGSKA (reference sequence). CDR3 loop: CSALPTGGWTGELFF.

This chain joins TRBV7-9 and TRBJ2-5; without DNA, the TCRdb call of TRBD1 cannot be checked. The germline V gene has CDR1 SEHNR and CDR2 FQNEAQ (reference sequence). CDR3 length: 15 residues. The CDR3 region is CASSRFSTDQETQYF.

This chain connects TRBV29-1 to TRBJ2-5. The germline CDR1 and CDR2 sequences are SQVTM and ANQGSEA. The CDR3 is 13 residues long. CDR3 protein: CSVVVLVQETQYF.

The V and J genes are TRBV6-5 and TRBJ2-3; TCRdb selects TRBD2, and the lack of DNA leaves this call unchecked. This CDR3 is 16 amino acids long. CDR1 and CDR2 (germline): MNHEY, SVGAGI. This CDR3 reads CASSHRDFPSTDTQYF.

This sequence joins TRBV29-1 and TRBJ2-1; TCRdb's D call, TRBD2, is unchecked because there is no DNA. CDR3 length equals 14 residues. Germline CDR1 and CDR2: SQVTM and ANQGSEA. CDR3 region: CSVRSRLAVNEQFF.

The CDR3 loop is CASSLGTYNSPLHF. The chain is built from TRBV7-2 and TRBJ1-6. CDR1 and CDR2 (germline): SGHTA, FQGNSA. The CDR3 sequence is 14 residues long.

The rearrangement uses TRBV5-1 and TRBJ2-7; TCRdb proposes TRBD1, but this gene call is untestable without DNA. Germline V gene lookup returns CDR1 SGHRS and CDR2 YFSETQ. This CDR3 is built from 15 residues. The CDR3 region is CASSVNRDTAYEQYF.

The CDR3 spells CASTLGGNPEAFF. The chain combines TRBV28 with TRBJ1-1; the TCRdb call, TRBD1, lacks DNA for checking. The CDR3 runs 13 residues. The germline CDR1 and CDR2 sequences are MDHEN and SYDVKM.

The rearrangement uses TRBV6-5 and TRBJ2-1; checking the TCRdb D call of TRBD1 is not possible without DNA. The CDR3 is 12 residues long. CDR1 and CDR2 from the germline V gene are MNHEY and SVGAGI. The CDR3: CASSGGQDEQFF.

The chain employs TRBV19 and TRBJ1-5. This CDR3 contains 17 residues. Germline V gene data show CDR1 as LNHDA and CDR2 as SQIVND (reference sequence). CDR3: CASSIGHPTYSNQPQHF.

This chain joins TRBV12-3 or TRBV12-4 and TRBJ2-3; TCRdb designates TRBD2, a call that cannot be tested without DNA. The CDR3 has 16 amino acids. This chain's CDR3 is CASSPTSGSVTDTQYF.

CDR3 region: CASSLLAGGPRNIQYF. The chain uses TRBV6-2 or TRBV6-3 and TRBJ2-4; TCRdb outputs TRBD2, but without DNA this stays unchecked. CDR3 length: 16 amino acids. Germline V gives CDR1 MNHEY, CDR2 SVGEGT.

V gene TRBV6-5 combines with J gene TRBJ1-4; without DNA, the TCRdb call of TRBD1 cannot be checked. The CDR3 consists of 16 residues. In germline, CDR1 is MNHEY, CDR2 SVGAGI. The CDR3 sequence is CASSYKGVGLQEKLFF.

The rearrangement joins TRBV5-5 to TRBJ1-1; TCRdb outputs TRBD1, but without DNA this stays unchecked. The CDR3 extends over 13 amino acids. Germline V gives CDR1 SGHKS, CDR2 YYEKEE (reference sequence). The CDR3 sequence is CASSNRQNTEAFF.

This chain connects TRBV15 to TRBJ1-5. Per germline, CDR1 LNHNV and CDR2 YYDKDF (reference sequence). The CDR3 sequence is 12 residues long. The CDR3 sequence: CATSKVRQPQHF.

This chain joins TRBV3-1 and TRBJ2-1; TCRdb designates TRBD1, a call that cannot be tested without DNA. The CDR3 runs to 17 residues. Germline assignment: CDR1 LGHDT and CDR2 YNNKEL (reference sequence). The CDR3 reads CASSQSGTTGDDNEQFF.

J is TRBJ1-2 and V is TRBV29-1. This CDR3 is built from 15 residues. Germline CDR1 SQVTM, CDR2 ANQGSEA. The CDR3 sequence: CSVGARANLNYGYTF. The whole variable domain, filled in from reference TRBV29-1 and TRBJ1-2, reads SAVISQKPSRDICQRGTSLTIQCQVDSQVTMMFWYRQQPGQSLTLIATANQGSEATYESGFVIDKFPISRPNLTFSTLTVSNMSPEDSSIYLCSVGARANLNYGYTFGSGTRLTVV.

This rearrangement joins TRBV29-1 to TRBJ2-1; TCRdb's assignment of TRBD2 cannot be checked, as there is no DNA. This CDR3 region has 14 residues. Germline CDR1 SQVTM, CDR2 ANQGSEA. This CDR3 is CSVDPSGSSNEQFF.